The 17 T cell receptor beta chains below were found in one sample sequenced in a study of technical replicates of blood from a handful of donors. Measured with immunoSEQ multiplex PCR; TCRdb has only the in-frame clones, and not every one. This table has some 70,000 clones, nearly 98% appearing once. Sequencing was carried out using T cells isolated from PBMCs. These receptors were collected from a human donor in good health.

V is TRBV7-2 and J is TRBJ2-3; D gene unclear. The CDR3 sequence is 12 residues long. The V gene's germline CDR1 is SGHTA and CDR2 FQGNSA. Between the trimmed V and J ends, which lost 5 bases and 2 bases, there was a span of 5 bases. The CDR3 loop is CASSPNTDTQYF. The DNA of the CDR3 is TGTGCCAGCAGCCCCAACACAGATACGCAGTATTTT.

This chain connects TRBV30 to TRBJ1-1; D may be TRBD1 (5 bases). The CDR3 totals 13 residues. The germline CDR1 and CDR2 sequences are GTSNPN and SVGIG (reference sequence). V was pared by 7 bases and J by 1 base, with 13 bases between. The CDR3 DNA follows: TGTGCCTCCTCCGGACACTCGAACACTGAAGCTTTCTTT. It codes for CASSGHSNTEAFF.

This clone was observed a single time. The DNA of the CDR3 is TGTGCCAGTAGTGTAATGAACACTGAAGCTTTCTTT. It is translated as CASSVMNTEAFF. The chain has TRBV19 and TRBJ1-1; D uncertain. CDR3 length equals 12 residues. V was trimmed by 5 bases and J by 0 bases, leaving 4 bases between them. CDR1 is LNHDA and CDR2 is SQIVND in the germline V gene (reference sequence).

The chain employs TRBV28 and TRBJ1-1; D gene ambiguous. Trimming removed 6 bases from V and 1 base from J, with 12 bases in between. This CDR3 is 14 amino acids long. Germline V lookup: CDR1 MDHEN, CDR2 SYDVKM. The CDR3 loop reads CASRRGDANTEAFF. DNA of the CDR3: TGTGCCAGCAGACGCGGGGATGCGAACACTGAAGCTTTCTTT.

The rearrangement joins TRBV4-1 to TRBJ2-5, with TRBD1 matching 7 bases. The ends lost 4 bases at V and 2 bases at J; junction bases unmatched: 7. This CDR3 is built from 15 residues. CDR1 MGHRA and CDR2 YSYEKL come from the germline V gene. The chain's CDR3 is CASSLLTGHQETQYF. CDR3 coding DNA: TGCGCCAGCAGCCTTTTGACAGGGCATCAAGAGACCCAGTACTTC.

This clone was observed a single time. The chain has TRBV11-2 and TRBJ1-5; D unresolved. Germline CDR1 reads SGHAT; CDR2 reads FQNNGV. Trimming removed 3 bases at V and 5 bases at J, with 8 bases between. The CDR3 consists of 13 residues. The DNA of the CDR3 is TGTGCCAGCAGCTTTCACCAGGATCAGCCCCAGCATTTT. It codes for CASSFHQDQPQHF.

V usage is TRBV7-2 and J usage is TRBJ2-7, with a weak D call TRBD2 (6 bases). Per germline, CDR1 SGHTA and CDR2 FQGNSA. The CDR3 covers 18 residues. Trimming removed 5 bases at V and 3 bases at J, with 26 bases between. The CDR3 DNA reads TGTGCCAGCAGCCTCGGGACTCCTGCAGACGGTGGATTCTACGAGCAGTACTTC. It translates to CASSLGTPADGGFYEQYF. Together with reference TRBV7-2 and TRBJ2-7, the CDR3 gives the full variable domain: GAGVSQSPSNKVTEKGKDVELRCDPISGHTALYWYRQSLGQGLEFLIYFQGNSAPDKSGLPSDRFSAERTGGSVSTLTIQRTQQEDSAVYLCASSLGTPADGGFYEQYFGPGTRLTVT.

The chain carries TRBV27 and TRBJ1-1, with D uncertain. V lost 7 bases and J lost 9, with 12 bases in between. This CDR3 is built from 11 residues. Germline V gene sequence: CDR1 MNHEY, CDR2 SMNVEV (reference sequence). As DNA, the CDR3 is TGTGCCAGCATTACCGAGCTTCAAGCTTTCTTT. Translated, it gives CASITELQAFF.

The chain employs TRBV7-8 and TRBJ1-2, with TRBD1 matching 9 bases. CDR3 length: 16 amino acids. Germline V gene lookup returns CDR1 SGHVS and CDR2 FQNEAQ. With 0 bases clipped from V and 6 bases from J, the junction kept 8 bases outside the gene matches. The CDR3 loop is CASSLALDRGSDGYTF. CDR3 nucleotides: TGTGCCAGCAGCTTAGCGCTGGACAGGGGTTCTGATGGCTACACCTTC.

The CDR3 nucleotides read TGTGCCAGTAGTGGAGGCTTTAAGCCTAGTGGCTACACCTTC. This codes for CASSGGFKPSGYTF. The rearrangement joins TRBV19 to TRBJ1-2; D is unclear. V lost 5 bases, J lost 7 bases, and 17 bases lay in between. The CDR3 runs to 14 residues. Germline lookup yields CDR1 LNHDA and CDR2 SQIVND (reference sequence).

The chain recombines TRBV2 with TRBJ2-5, with D uncertain. There are 13 residues in the CDR3. Germline V gives CDR1 SNHLY, CDR2 FYNNEI. V lost 4 bases, J lost 4 bases, and 10 bases lay in between. CDR3 protein: CASSAEYSETQYF. CDR3 in DNA: TGTGCCAGCAGTGCCGAGTATTCAGAGACCCAGTACTTC.

The chain links TRBV7-3 to TRBJ2-1, with 9 bases aligning to TRBD2. The CDR3 totals 16 residues. Germline CDR1 and CDR2: SGHTA and FQGTGA. The J segment lost 6 bases and the V segment lost 4 bases, leaving 10 bases of the junction unmatched. The CDR3 protein is CASSYDPGTSFNEQFF. Here the CDR3 DNA reads TGTGCCAGCAGCTACGATCCCGGGACTAGCTTCAATGAGCAGTTCTTC.

This chain uses TRBV19 with TRBJ1-1, with 7 bases lining up with TRBD1. Germline V gene lookup returns CDR1 LNHDA and CDR2 SQIVND (reference sequence). This CDR3 is built from 13 residues. V lost 6 bases to trimming and J lost 8 bases; unmatched junction nucleotides: 9. The chain's CDR3 is CASRKQGHDEAFF. As DNA, the CDR3 is TGTGCCAGTAGGAAACAGGGGCACGACGAAGCTTTCTTT.

The chain combines TRBV4-2 with TRBJ1-1, with no clear D. The V gene lost 7 bases and the J gene lost 6 bases, with 15 bases spanning the gap. The germline gives CDR1 LGHNA, CDR2 YNFKEQ. There are 13 residues in the CDR3. The CDR3 sequence: CASNGAPSAEAFF. CDR3 in DNA: TGTGCCAGCAACGGAGCCCCAAGTGCTGAAGCTTTCTTT.

Notes on this clone: A read error may account for a junction end that differs from germline. The CDR3 region has the DNA TGTGCTAGCAGCTTAGCCGGGTACGAGGAGACCCAGTACTTC. Its protein product is CASSLAGYEETQYF. The chain has TRBV7-7 and TRBJ2-5; D gene ambiguous. CDR1 SSHAT and CDR2 FNYEAQ come from the germline V gene (reference sequence). The length of the CDR3 is 14 residues.

The rearrangement links TRBV7-8 to TRBJ2-1; the match to TRBD2 covers 11 bases. J lost 8 bases, V lost 5 bases, and 8 bases had no gene match. The CDR3 extends over 15 amino acids. Germline assignment: CDR1 SGHVS and CDR2 FQNEAQ. CDR3 sequence: CASSGTSGSWDEQFF. The CDR3 DNA is TGTGCCAGCAGCGGAACTAGCGGGAGTTGGGATGAGCAGTTCTTC.

A word on this clone: Distinct nucleotide sequences in the sample also encode this CDR3. The rearrangement links TRBV9 to TRBJ2-7; TRBD2 agrees at 9 bases. There are 14 residues in the CDR3. Germline values: CDR1 SGDLS, CDR2 YYNGEE. The ends lost 2 bases at V and 2 bases at J; junction bases unmatched: 2. The CDR3 reads CASSVGGRAYEQYF. The CDR3, as DNA: TGTGCCAGCAGCGTTGGCGGGAGGGCCTACGAGCAGTACTTC.